This T cell receptor (beta chain) was captured in a study of blood T cells in healthy people across ages. Study-wide context: Researchers report that template switching captured about one barcoded beta molecule per two T cells.

In regard to this clonotype: The target antigen is unknown.

Study outcomes and limitations: With donor CMV status unknown, expanded clonotype changes were possibly confounded. Strong correlation existed between TCR beta diversity and naive T cell percentage.

Trimming at V came to 5 bases and at J to 5 bases, leaving 6 bases not matched to a gene. This CDR3 has 14 residues. Germline V CDR1 and CDR2: SNHLY, FYNNEI. Then a second PCR, running roughly 7 to 11 cycles, was carried out with a sample-barcoded 5' primer and a J-beta primer mix. A template-switch adaptor with 12 random nucleotides tagged each cDNA molecule. A single record per CDR3 protein comes from TCRdb applying MiXCR to the 5' RACE reads. The sample consists of about 800,000 distinct CDR3 sequences, more than 35% of them appearing once. The TCR comes from a man older than 75 in good health. The source material was blood. The chain recombines TRBV2 with TRBJ2-7, with 10 bases lining up with TRBD1. In nucleotides, the CDR3 is TGTGCCAGCAGTTCCGGACAGGGGGAGGACGAGCAGTACTTC. Encoded protein: CASSSGQGEDEQYF.